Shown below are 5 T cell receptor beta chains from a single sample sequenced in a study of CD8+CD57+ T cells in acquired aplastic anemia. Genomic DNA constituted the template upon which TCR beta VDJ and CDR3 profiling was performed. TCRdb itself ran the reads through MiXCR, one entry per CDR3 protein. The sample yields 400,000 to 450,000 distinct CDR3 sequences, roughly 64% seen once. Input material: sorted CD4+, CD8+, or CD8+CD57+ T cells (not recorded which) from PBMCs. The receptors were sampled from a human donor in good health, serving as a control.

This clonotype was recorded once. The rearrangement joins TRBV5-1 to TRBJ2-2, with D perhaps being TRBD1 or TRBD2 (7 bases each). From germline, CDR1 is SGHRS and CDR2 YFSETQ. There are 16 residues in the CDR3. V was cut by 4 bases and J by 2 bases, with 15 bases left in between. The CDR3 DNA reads TGCGCCAGCAGCCCGGGGGGACAGCCAAACACCGGGGAGCTGTTTTTT. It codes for CASSPGGQPNTGELFF.

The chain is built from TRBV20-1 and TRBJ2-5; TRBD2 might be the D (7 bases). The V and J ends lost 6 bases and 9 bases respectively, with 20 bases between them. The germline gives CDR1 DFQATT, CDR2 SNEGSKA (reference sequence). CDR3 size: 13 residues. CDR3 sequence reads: CSATRGGQHPQYF. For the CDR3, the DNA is TGCAGTGCAACCAGGGGAGGGCAACACCCCCAGTACTTC.

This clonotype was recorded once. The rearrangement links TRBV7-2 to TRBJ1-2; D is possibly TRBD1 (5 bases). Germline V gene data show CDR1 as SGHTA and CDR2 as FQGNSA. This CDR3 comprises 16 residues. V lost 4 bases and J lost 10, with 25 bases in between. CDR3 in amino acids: CASSSREGCEQYFYTF. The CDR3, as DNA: TGTGCCAGCAGCTCGCGTGAGGGGTGCGAGCAGTACTTCTACACCTTC. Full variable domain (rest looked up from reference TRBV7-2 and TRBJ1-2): GAGVSQSPSNKVTEKGKDVELRCDPISGHTALYWYRQSLGQGLEFLIYFQGNSAPDKSGLPSDRFSAERTGGSVSTLTIQRTQQEDSAVYLCASSSREGCEQYFYTFGSGTRLTVV.

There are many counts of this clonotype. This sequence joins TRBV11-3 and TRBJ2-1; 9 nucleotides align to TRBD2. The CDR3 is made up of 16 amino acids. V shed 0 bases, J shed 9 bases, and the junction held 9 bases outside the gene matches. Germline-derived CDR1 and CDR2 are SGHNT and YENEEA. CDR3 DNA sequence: TGTGCCAGCAGCTTAGAGGCGGGGGGGCACCTCGGTGAGCAGTTCTTC. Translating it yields CASSLEAGGHLGEQFF.

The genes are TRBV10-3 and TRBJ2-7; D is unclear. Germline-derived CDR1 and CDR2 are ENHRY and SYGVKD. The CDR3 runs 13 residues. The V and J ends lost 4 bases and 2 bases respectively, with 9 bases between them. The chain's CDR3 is CAISVTRAYEQYF. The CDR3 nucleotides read TGTGCCATCAGTGTCACACGGGCCTACGAGCAGTACTTC.